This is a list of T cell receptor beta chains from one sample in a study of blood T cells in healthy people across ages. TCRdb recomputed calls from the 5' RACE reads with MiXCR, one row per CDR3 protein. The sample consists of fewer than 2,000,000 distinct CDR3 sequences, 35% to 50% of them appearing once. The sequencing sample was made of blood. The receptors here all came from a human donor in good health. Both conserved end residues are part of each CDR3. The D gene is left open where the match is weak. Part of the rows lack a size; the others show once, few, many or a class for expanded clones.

CDR3: CASRIKSGDTQYF; DNA: TGTGCCAGCAGGATTAAATCGGGAGATACGCAGTATTTT; length: 13; V: TRBV6-1; J: TRBJ2-3; D: NA; size: NA
CDR3: CASSVGKAGQGDGYTF; DNA: TGTGCCAGCAGCGTAGGAAAGGCGGGACAGGGGGATGGCTACACCTTC; length: 16; V: TRBV9; J: TRBJ1-2; D: TRBD1; size: NA
CDR3: CASSFLKGYGYTF; DNA: TGTGCCAGCAGTTTTTTAAAGGGGTATGGCTACACCTTC; length: 13; V: TRBV12-3/TRBV12-4; J: TRBJ1-2; D: NA; size: NA
CDR3: CASSYVGGAPYNEQFF; DNA: TGTGCCAGCAGTTACGTGGGGGGGGCACCCTACAATGAGCAGTTCTTC; length: 16; V: TRBV6-2/TRBV6-3; J: TRBJ2-1; D: NA; size: NA
CDR3: CASSQERGNMNTEAFF; DNA: TGCGCCAGCAGCCAAGAACGAGGGAACATGAACACTGAAGCTTTCTTT; length: 16; V: TRBV4-3; J: TRBJ1-1; D: NA; size: NA
CDR3: CASSPSGTATYEQYF; DNA: TGTGCCAGCAGTCCCTCCGGGACGGCGACCTACGAGCAGTACTTC; length: 15; V: TRBV6-5; J: TRBJ2-7; D: NA; size: NA
CDR3: CSANRGGVNTEAFF; DNA: TGCAGCGCCAATAGAGGGGGGGTGAACACTGAAGCTTTCTTT; length: 14; V: TRBV29-1; J: TRBJ1-1; D: NA; size: NA
CDR3: CASSSSPQGQESQYF; DNA: TGTGCCAGCAGCTCGTCCCCACAGGGGCAAGAGAGCCAGTACTTC; length: 15; V: TRBV7-2; J: TRBJ2-5; D: TRBD1; size: NA
CDR3: CASVGVYGYTF; DNA: TGTGCCAGCGTCGGGGTCTATGGCTACACCTTC; length: 11; V: TRBV28; J: TRBJ1-2; D: NA; size: NA
CDR3: CANQPWEKGEYF; DNA: TGCGCCAACCAACCGTGGGAGAAGGGGGAGTACTTC; length: 12; V: TRBV4-3; J: TRBJ2-4; D: NA; size: once
CDR3: CASSFGAGRGGVAGQYF; DNA: TGCGCCAGCAGCTTCGGGGCCGGACGCGGAGGTGTAGCGGGGCAGTACTTC; length: 17; V: TRBV5-1; J: TRBJ2-7; D: TRBD2; size: few
CDR3: CASSLGREGIRYGYTF; DNA: TGTGCCAGCAGCTTAGGCAGGGAAGGTATTCGCTATGGCTACACCTTC; length: 16; V: TRBV7-2; J: TRBJ1-2; D: NA; size: many
CDR3: CASSLELAGGEQYF; DNA: TGTGCCAGCAGCTTAGAACTAGCGGGGGGAGAGCAGTACTTC; length: 14; V: TRBV7-9; J: TRBJ2-7; D: TRBD2; size: NA
CDR3: CASSYSWTRLGEQYF; DNA: TGTGCCAGCAGTTACTCTTGGACCCGTCTGGGCGAGCAGTACTTC; length: 15; V: TRBV6-2/TRBV6-3; J: TRBJ2-7; D: NA; size: NA
CDR3: CSARTGYTYEQYF; DNA: TGCAGTGCTAGGACAGGCTACACCTACGAGCAGTACTTC; length: 13; V: TRBV20-1; J: TRBJ2-7; D: NA; size: NA
CDR3: CASSFLTGANYGYTF; DNA: TGCGCCAGCAGCTTCCTGACAGGAGCTAACTATGGCTACACCTTC; length: 15; V: TRBV5-1; J: TRBJ1-2; D: NA; size: NA
CDR3: CSVEDYKGSTEAFF; DNA: TGCAGCGTTGAAGATTATAAAGGGAGCACTGAAGCTTTCTTT; length: 14; V: TRBV29-1; J: TRBJ1-1; D: NA; size: NA
CDR3: CASSVGGDRTYEQYF; DNA: TGTGCCAGCAGCGTAGGAGGCGACAGAACCTACGAGCAGTACTTC; length: 15; V: TRBV9; J: TRBJ2-7; D: NA; size: NA
CDR3: CASRMDIQETQYF; DNA: TGCGCCAGCAGGATGGACATCCAAGAGACCCAGTACTTC; length: 13; V: TRBV5-1; J: TRBJ2-5; D: NA; size: NA
CDR3: CASSLSSSGTGELFF; DNA: TGTGCCAGCAGTTTAAGTTCCTCTGGCACCGGGGAGCTGTTTTTT; length: 15; V: TRBV27; J: TRBJ2-2; D: NA; size: NA
CDR3: CASSLGQGVKTEAFF; DNA: TGTGCCAGCAGCTTAGGACAGGGTGTTAAGACTGAAGCTTTCTTT; length: 15; V: TRBV11-2; J: TRBJ1-1; D: TRBD1; size: NA
CDR3: CASSLGGASGNEQYF; DNA: TGTGCCAGCAGTTTGGGAGGGGCGTCGGGAAATGAGCAGTACTTC; length: 15; V: TRBV27; J: TRBJ2-7; D: TRBD2; size: once
CDR3: CASSETQEYYGYTF; DNA: TGTGCCAGCAGTGAAACGCAGGAATACTATGGCTACACCTTC; length: 14; V: TRBV6-1; J: TRBJ1-2; D: NA; size: NA
CDR3: CATSRQATDTQYF; DNA: TGTGCCACCAGCAGACAGGCCACAGATACGCAGTATTTT; length: 13; V: TRBV15; J: TRBJ2-3; D: NA; size: few
CDR3: CASLRLWGKETRYF; DNA: TGTGCCAGCCTACGCCTTTGGGGTAAAGAGACCCGGTACTTC; length: 14; V: TRBV5-6; J: TRBJ2-5; D: NA; size: NA
CDR3: CAGSVVPQWGEQFF; DNA: TGTGCCGGCAGCGTAGTCCCCCAGTGGGGTGAGCAGTTCTTC; length: 14; V: TRBV9; J: TRBJ2-1; D: NA; size: once
CDR3: CASSLSRGSPYEQYF; DNA: TGTGCCAGCAGCTTATCACGGGGCAGCCCCTACGAGCAGTACTTC; length: 15; V: TRBV11-2; J: TRBJ2-7; D: NA; size: few
CDR3: CAIQINEKLFF; DNA: TGTGCCATCCAGATCAATGAAAAACTGTTTTTT; length: 11; V: TRBV15; J: TRBJ1-4; D: NA; size: NA